This T cell receptor (beta chain) was found in a study of CD8 T cells in ankylosing spondylitis. TCRdb analysed the 5' RACE reads with MiXCR anew, one entry per CDR3 protein. Of 670,000 or so distinct CDR3 sequences listed, about 20% are singletons. The trim removed 3 bases at V and 8 bases at J, leaving 12 bases unmatched. Germline lookup yields CDR1 MNHEY and CDR2 SMNVEV (reference sequence). CDR3 length: 16 amino acids. Study findings and constraints: About eight highly homologous variants made up a TCR beta motif that seemed to typify ankylosing spondylitis blood. Significantly higher representation of disease-linked clones was reported for matched ankylosing spondylitis synovial fluid.

A word on this clonotype: Antigen unknown.

J is TRBJ2-1 and V is TRBV27; 8 bases are a match to TRBD2. The specimen sequenced was blood, either unsorted or a sorted T cell fraction (not recorded which). The source of this sequence is a male donor with ankylosing spondylitis. The CDR3 spells CASSFFNRGGWYEQFF. DNA of the CDR3: TGTGCCAGCAGTTTTTTTAACCGGGGGGGGTGGTATGAGCAGTTCTTC.